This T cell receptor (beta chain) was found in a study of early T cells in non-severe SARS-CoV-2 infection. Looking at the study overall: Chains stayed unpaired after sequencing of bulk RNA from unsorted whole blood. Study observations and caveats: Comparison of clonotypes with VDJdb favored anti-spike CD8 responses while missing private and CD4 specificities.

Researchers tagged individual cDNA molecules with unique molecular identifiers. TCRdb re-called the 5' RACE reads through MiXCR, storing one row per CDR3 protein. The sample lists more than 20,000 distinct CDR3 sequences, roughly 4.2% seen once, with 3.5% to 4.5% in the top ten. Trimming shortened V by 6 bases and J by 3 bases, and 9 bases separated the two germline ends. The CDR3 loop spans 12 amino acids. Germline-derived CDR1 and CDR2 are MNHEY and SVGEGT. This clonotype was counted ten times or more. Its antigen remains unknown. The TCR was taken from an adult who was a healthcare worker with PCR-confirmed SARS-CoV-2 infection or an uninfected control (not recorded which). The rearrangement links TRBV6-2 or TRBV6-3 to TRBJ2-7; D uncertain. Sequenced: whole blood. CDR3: CASSPGGYEQYF. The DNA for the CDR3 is TGTGCCAGCAGCCCGGGCGGCTACGAGCAGTACTTC.